The TCR beta chain described here comes from a study (dated by TCRdb to the mid-2010s). Library prep was done by RT-PCR. Data came from an Illumina MiSeq. Through fastp at Q25 and MiXCR, TCRdb rebuilt clones from the public reads, retaining in-frame beta chains. A single entry per CDR3 protein holds the most common genes and DNA from its merged rows. Within this sample are about 680,000 distinct CDR3 sequences, with approximately 15% of them counted one time only. The leading ten clones occupy 3.6% of the sample. CDR1 and CDR2 are read off the germline V gene as KGHSH and LQKENI. The CDR3, from cysteine to phenylalanine, totals 16 residues. This entry keeps only the CDR3 DNA: 48 bases, framed from base 1. Germline trimming: 2 bases from V, 6 bases from J; junction bases outside gene matches: 11. This clonotype was seen repeatedly, ten times or more. Its antigen has not been determined. Qualities for individual bases were not recorded, and no much larger clone is one base off.

The TCR sequence derives from a female donor in good health, serving as a healthy control. The chain uses TRBV18 and TRBJ2-3, and TRBD2 matches 7 of the central bases. Sequencing was carried out using memory CD4+ T cells from blood. The CDR3 reads as follows: CASSPVAGAVSDTQYF. The base sequence is TGTGCCAGCTCACCAGTGGCGGGAGCTGTCTCCGATACGCAGTATTTT.